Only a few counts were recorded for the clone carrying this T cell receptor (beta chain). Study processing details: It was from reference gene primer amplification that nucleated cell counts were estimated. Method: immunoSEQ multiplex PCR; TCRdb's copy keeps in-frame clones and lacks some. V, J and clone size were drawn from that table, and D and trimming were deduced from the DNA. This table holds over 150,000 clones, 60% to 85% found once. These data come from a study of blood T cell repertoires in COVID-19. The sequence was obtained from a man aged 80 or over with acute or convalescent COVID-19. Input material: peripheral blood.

In DNA form, the CDR3 reads TGTGCCAGCAGCCAACAGATGAACACTGAAGCTTTCTTT. Protein sequence: CASSQQMNTEAFF. The chain joins TRBV7-9 to TRBJ1-1, with D hard to call. CDR1 is SEHNR, CDR2 FQNEAQ, per germline (reference sequence). The CDR3 length is 13 residues. V lost 5 bases and J 0 bases, leaving 7 bases between the germline ends. Full variable domain (remainder filled in from reference TRBV7-9 and TRBJ1-1): DTGVSQNPRHKITKRGQNVTFRCDPISEHNRLYWYRQTLGQGPEFLTYFQNEAQLEKSRLLSDRFSAERPKGSFSTLEIQRTEQGDSAMYLCASSQQMNTEAFFGQGTRLTVV.